A single sample is the source of the 6 T cell receptor beta chains below, sequenced in a study of post-analysis software for immune sequencing data. Study-level findings and limits: With TRBV5-6, TRBV5-1 and TRBV20-1 included, about five TRBV segments were more frequent in patients than in controls.

Tagging with unique molecular identifiers was a feature of the TCR beta cDNA libraries. From the PCR reads, TCRdb called clonotypes with MiXCR, one entry per CDR3 protein. The table lists roughly 570,000 distinct CDR3 sequences, less than 40% of them singletons. No antigen is known for these receptors. Specimen: blood. All receptors derive from a girl under 18 with multiple sclerosis.

V and J are TRBV27 and TRBJ2-7, with D possibly matching TRBD1 (6 bases). The last part of the DNA fits TRBJ2-5 better; the J call may be wrong. CDR3 length: 13 residues. Germline CDR1 is MNHEY and CDR2 is SMNVEV (reference sequence). CDR3 region: CASSWTVGETQYF. In DNA, the CDR3 is TGTGCCAGCAGTTGGACAGTGGGAGAGACCCAGTACTTC.

This clonotype was picked up a small number of times. The V call is TRBV20-1, the J call TRBJ1-2; tentative D call: TRBD1 (6 bases). The CDR3 extends over 15 amino acids. The V gene lost 1 base and the J gene lost 0 bases, with 12 bases spanning the gap. Germline V lookup: CDR1 DFQATT, CDR2 SNEGSKA (reference sequence). CDR3 amino acids: CSARATQGSNYGYTF. In DNA, the CDR3 is TGCAGTGCTAGAGCAACCCAGGGGTCTAACTATGGCTACACCTTC.

Here the CDR3 DNA reads TGTGCCAGCAGGATGGCCCGGGGTTATGGCTACACCTTC. It codes for CASRMARGYGYTF. The chain joins TRBV3-1 to TRBJ1-2; D is unclear. Between the trimmed V and J ends, which lost 6 bases and 5 bases, there was a span of 13 bases. The CDR3 runs to 13 residues. Germline V gene lookup returns CDR1 LGHDT and CDR2 YNNKEL (reference sequence).

This clonotype was counted only a few times. This chain links TRBV6-6 with TRBJ2-1, with D possibly being TRBD1 or TRBD2 (6 bases each). V shed 1 base and J shed 9 bases, with 10 bases lying between them. The CDR3 is 13 residues long. From germline, CDR1 is MNHNY and CDR2 SVGAGI (reference sequence). The chain's CDR3 is CASSYFEGGEQFF. The CDR3, as DNA: TGTGCCAGCAGTTACTTTGAGGGGGGTGAGCAGTTCTTC.

This clonotype was observed a handful of times. The V gene is TRBV16, the J gene TRBJ1-2; TRBD1 is a possible D gene (6 bases). Germline values: CDR1 KGHSY, CDR2 FQNENV. Trimming shortened V by 4 bases and J by 4 bases, and 13 bases separated the two germline ends. The CDR3 runs 14 residues. CDR3 sequence (DNA): TGTGCCAGCAGCCCCCGCGGGGGCGGCTATGGCTACACCTTC. This sequence encodes CASSPRGGGYGYTF.

CDR3 DNA sequence: TGCGCCAGCAGATCCCCGATGGAGACCACTGAAGCTTTCTTT. Its protein product is CASRSPMETTEAFF. V is TRBV5-1 and J is TRBJ1-1, with D hard to call. The V and J ends lost 5 bases and 4 bases respectively, with 15 bases between them. Germline V gene sequence: CDR1 SGHRS, CDR2 YFSETQ. The CDR3 spans 14 residues.